A single sample is the source of the 3 T cell receptor beta chains below, sequenced in a study of early T cells in non-severe SARS-CoV-2 infection. TCRdb fed the 5' RACE reads into MiXCR, producing one record per CDR3 protein. The data show 40,000 to 45,000 distinct CDR3 sequences, roughly 6.6% seen once. The sample here was whole blood, taken at baseline. The receptors originated from an adult who was a healthcare worker with PCR-confirmed SARS-CoV-2 infection or an uninfected control (not recorded which).

This clonotype was counted many times. The chain couples TRBV14 to TRBJ2-6, with D uncertain. Germline-derived CDR1 and CDR2 are SGHDN and FVKESK. This CDR3 comprises 13 residues. Trimming cost V 4 bases and J 2 bases, with 3 bases left between them. The chain's CDR3 is CASSRTGANVLTF. In DNA form, the CDR3 reads TGTGCCAGCAGCCGAACTGGGGCCAACGTCCTGACTTTC.

This clonotype was observed a handful of times. V gene TRBV12-3 or TRBV12-4 combines with J gene TRBJ1-4; D is possibly TRBD1 (6 bases). This CDR3 contains 19 residues. Trimming left V 5 bases short and J 0 bases short, with 22 bases between. This CDR3 reads CASSPRKEGHLATNEKLFF. The CDR3 DNA is TGTGCCAGCAGTCCCAGGAAGGAGGGACACCTTGCAACTAATGAAAAACTGTTTTTT.

Ten or more counts support this clonotype. The rearrangement uses TRBV2 and TRBJ2-7; 9 nucleotides align to TRBD1. Looked up from germline, CDR1 is SNHLY and CDR2 is FYNNEI. V shed 6 bases and J 0 bases; nucleotides not matched to a gene: 6. CDR3 length: 15 amino acids. CDR3 region: CASSRQGGSSYEQYF. CDR3 sequence (DNA): TGTGCCAGCAGCCGACAGGGGGGGAGCTCCTACGAGCAGTACTTC. The variable domain in full, with the rest retrieved from reference TRBV2 and TRBJ2-7, is EPEVTQTPSHQVTQMGQEVILRCVPISNHLYFYWYRQILGQKVEFLVSFYNNEISEKSEIFDDQFSVERPDGSNFTLKIRSTKLEDSAMYFCASSRQGGSSYEQYFGPGTRLTVT.